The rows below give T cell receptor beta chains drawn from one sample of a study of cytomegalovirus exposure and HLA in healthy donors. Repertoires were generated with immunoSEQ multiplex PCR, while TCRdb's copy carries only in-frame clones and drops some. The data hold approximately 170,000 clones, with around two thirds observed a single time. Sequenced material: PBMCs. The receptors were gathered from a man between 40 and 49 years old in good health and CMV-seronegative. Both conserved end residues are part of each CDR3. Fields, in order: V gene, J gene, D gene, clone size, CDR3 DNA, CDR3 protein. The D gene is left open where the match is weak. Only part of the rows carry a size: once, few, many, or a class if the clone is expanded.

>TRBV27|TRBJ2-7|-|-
TGTGCCAGCAGCCGCGCAGGGGTCTACGAGCAGTACTTC
CASSRAGVYEQYF
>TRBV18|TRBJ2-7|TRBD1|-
TGTGCCAGCTCACCATCCGGACAGGGGGCCTCCTACGAGCAGTACTTC
CASSPSGQGASYEQYF
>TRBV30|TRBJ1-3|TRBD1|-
TGTGCCTGGAGTGTGGGCCAGGGGGCAGCTGGAAACACCATATATTTT
CAWSVGQGAAGNTIYF
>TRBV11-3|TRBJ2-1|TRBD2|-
TGTGCCAGCAGCTCCGGACCCCCGGGAGGTGAGCAGTTCTTC
CASSSGPPGGEQFF
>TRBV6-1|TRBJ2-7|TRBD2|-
TGTGCCAGCAGTGAAGATTGGGGGAGGGCCGGAACCTACGAGCAGTACTTC
CASSEDWGRAGTYEQYF
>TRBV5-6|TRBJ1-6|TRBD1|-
TGTGCCAGCAGCTTGGGACAGGGAAATTCACCCCTCCACTTT
CASSLGQGNSPLHF
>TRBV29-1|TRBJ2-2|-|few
TGCAGCGGAAGTACACAGGGTAACGGGGAGCTGTTTTTT
CSGSTQGNGELFF
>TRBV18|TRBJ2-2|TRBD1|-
TGTGCCAGCTCACCGGGACAGGGATATAGTAGGAACACCGGGGAGCTGTTTTTT
CASSPGQGYSRNTGELFF
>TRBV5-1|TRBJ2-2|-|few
TGCGCCAGCAGCTTGGTCCAGGAGAACACCGGGGAGCTGTTTTTT
CASSLVQENTGELFF
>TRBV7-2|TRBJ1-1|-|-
TGTGCCAGCAGCTTAGAACGGCGGGACACTGAAGCTTTCTTT
CASSLERRDTEAFF
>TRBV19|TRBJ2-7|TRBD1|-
TGTGCCAGTAGTATCCTGACAGGGGCCGAGCAGTACTTC
CASSILTGAEQYF
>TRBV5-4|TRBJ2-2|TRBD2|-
TGTGCCAGCAGTAGCGGGGGGGCCGAGGTCCTCGGGGAGCTGTTTTTT
CASSSGGAEVLGELFF
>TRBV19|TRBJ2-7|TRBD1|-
TGTGCCAGTAGTAAGACAGGGGACTCCTACGAGCAGTACTTC
CASSKTGDSYEQYF
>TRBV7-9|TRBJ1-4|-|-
TGTGCCAGCAGCCAGGACACTAATAATGAAAAACTGTTTTTT
CASSQDTNNEKLFF
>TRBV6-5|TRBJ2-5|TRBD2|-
TGTGCCAGCAGGGCATGGACTAGCAGTCAAGAGACCCAGTACTTC
CASRAWTSSQETQYF
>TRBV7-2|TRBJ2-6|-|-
TGTGCCAGCAGCTTCGGGGGCTCTGGGGCCAACGTCCTGACTTTC
CASSFGGSGANVLTF
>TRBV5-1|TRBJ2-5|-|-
TGCGCCAGCAGCGACGGGGTTGCCAGGCCACCCCAAGAGACCCAGTACTTC
CASSDGVARPPQETQYF
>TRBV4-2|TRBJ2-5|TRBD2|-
TGTGCCAGCAGCCAAGAGCGGGGGGAACAAGAGACCCAGTACTTC
CASSQERGEQETQYF
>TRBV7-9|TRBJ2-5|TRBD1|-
TGTGCCAGCAGCTCCCCCGGACAGGGATTAGAGACCCAGTACTTC
CASSSPGQGLETQYF
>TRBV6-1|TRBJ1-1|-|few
TGTGCCAGCAGAGACTCTTTCAACACTGAAGCTTTCTTT
CASRDSFNTEAFF
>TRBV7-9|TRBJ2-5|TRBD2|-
TGTGCCAGCAGCTTAGCGCTAGCGGGAGGGCGACAAGAGACCCAGTACTTC
CASSLALAGGRQETQYF
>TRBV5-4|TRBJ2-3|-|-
TGTGCCAGCAGCTTGCGTGTATATAGCGCAACAGATACGCAGTATTTT
CASSLRVYSATDTQYF
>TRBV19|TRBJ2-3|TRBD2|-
TGTGCCTCCGACCCGGGACTAGGGACCGATACGCAGTATTTT
CASDPGLGTDTQYF
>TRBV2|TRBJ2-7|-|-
TGTGCCAGCAGTAGGGAGGCCCCGGGAAAGGGTGAGCAGTACTTC
CASSREAPGKGEQYF
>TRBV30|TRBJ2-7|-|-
TGTGCCTGGAGTGTAGGGGGGACTAAGTCTTACGAGCAGTACTTC
CAWSVGGTKSYEQYF
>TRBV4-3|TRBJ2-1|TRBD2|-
TGCGCCAGCAGCCCTAAAGGACTAGCGGGTACGATATACAATGAGCAGTTCTTC
CASSPKGLAGTIYNEQFF
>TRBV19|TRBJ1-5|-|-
TGTGCCAGTAAAGCGGGAGACCAGTTTCAGCCCCAGCATTTT
CASKAGDQFQPQHF
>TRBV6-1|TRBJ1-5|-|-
TGTGCCAGCAGTGTAGAGGGAAGCAATCAGCCCCAGCATTTT
CASSVEGSNQPQHF
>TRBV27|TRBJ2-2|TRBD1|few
TGTGCCAGCACCCCCTCGGGACAGGGAAATACCGGGGAGCTGTTTTTT
CASTPSGQGNTGELFF
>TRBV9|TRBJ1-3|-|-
TGTGCCAGCAGCCCCACAGGGAGCTCTGGAAACACCATATATTTT
CASSPTGSSGNTIYF
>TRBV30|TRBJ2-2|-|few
TGTGCCTGGAGTGTACCCCGTAGCGGGGAGCTGTTTTTT
CAWSVPRSGELFF
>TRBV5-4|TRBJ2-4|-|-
TGTGCCAGCAGCGGTCACGGACAGTTTCTAGCCAAAAACATTCAGTACTTC
CASSGHGQFLAKNIQYF
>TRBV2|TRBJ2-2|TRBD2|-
TGTGCCAGCAAGTCCCTAGCGGGAGAGGTCGGGGAGCTGTTTTTT
CASKSLAGEVGELFF
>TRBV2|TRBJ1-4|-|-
TGTGCCAGCAAAATAGGGGGTGAAAAACTGTTTTTT
CASKIGGEKLFF
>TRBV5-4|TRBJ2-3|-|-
TGTGCCAGCAGCTTCTCAGGGGCTACAGATACGCAGTATTTT
CASSFSGATDTQYF
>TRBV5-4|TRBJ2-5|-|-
TGTGCCAGCAGCCCGGGGGTGGCGAGCCAAGAGACCCAGTACTTC
CASSPGVASQETQYF
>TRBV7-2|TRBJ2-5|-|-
TGTGCCAGCAGCCCCCGGGGCCAAGAGACCCAGTACTTC
CASSPRGQETQYF
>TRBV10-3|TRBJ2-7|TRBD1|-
TGTGCCATCAGTACGGGACAGGGGGATTCCTACGAGCAGTACTTC
CAISTGQGDSYEQYF
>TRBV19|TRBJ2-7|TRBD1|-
TGTGCCAGTACCGGACAGGGGGCTTACGAGCAGTACTTC
CASTGQGAYEQYF
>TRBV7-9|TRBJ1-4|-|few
TGTGCCAGCAGCTTAGTTCAGGGCCATATTGAAAAACTGTTTTTT
CASSLVQGHIEKLFF
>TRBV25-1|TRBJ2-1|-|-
TGTGCCAGCAGTGAATATGGAGGATCCAATGAGCAGTTCTTC
CASSEYGGSNEQFF
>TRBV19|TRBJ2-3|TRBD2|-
TGTGCCAGTAGACTTGTAGCGGGGCGCACAGATACGCAGTATTTT
CASRLVAGRTDTQYF
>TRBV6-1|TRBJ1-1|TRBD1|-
TGTGCCAGCAGTGGACAGGGAGGAAACACTGAAGCTTTCTTT
CASSGQGGNTEAFF
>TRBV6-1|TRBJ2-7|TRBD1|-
TGTGCCAGCAAAACAGGACAGGGCAGATACGAGCAGTACTTC
CASKTGQGRYEQYF
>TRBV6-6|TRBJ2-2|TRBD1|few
TGTGCCAGCAGCAAAAACAGGGGATTTGCCGGGGAGCTGTTTTTT
CASSKNRGFAGELFF
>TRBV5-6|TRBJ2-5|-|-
TGTGCCAGCAGCTTGGATATCCTCGGAGTAGGGGCCCAGTACTTC
CASSLDILGVGAQYF